The clone carrying this TCR beta chain counts as medium-sized. Its antigen is not identified. Authors' data handling: In papillary thyroid cancer, a distant-metastasis classifier was built using CDR3 differences across clinicopathological groups. TCRdb used MiXCR to call clones anew from the PCR reads. These V and J calls derive from TCRdb rather than the authors' analysis. The sample has about 15,000 clones; around 30% are singletons. These data belong to a study of metastatic and nonmetastatic thyroid tumors. Study information: Where malignant and benign thyroid patients were concerned, repertoires were compared across blood and tumor or nodule tissue.

There were no patients who had received any treatment before thyroid surgery. Whole-study results and caveats: Malignant tumors reportedly showed significantly higher TCR beta diversity than benign nodules in both blood and tumor.

V lost 1 base, J lost 2 bases, and 9 bases stayed unmatched. CDR3 length equals 17 residues. Germline V gene sequence: CDR1 LNHNV, CDR2 YYDKDF (reference sequence). This chain uses TRBV15 with TRBJ2-3; 7 bases fit TRBD2. The TCR comes from a female donor with papillary thyroid cancer or a benign thyroid nodule (not recorded which). Some clones in this sample may be carry-over from other donors' samples. The sequencing input was tumor tissue. The CDR3 region has the DNA TGTGCCACCAGCAGAGGCATGGTGGGAGGGGCCACAGATACGCAGTATTTT. It translates to CATSRGMVGGATDTQYF.